A single sample is the source of the 6 T cell receptor beta chains below, sequenced in a study of blood T cell repertoires in COVID-19. Produced via immunoSEQ multiplex PCR; TCRdb's table is partial and in-frame only. The repertoire consists of more than 300,000 clones, with 92% occurring once and the leading ten covering less than 20%. The sample comprised PBMCs or T cells enriched from blood (not recorded which). Receptors originate from a young woman who had recovered from COVID-19.

The V and J genes are TRBV28 and TRBJ1-5; 7 bases match TRBD1. The V gene end was trimmed by 1 base and the J gene end by 5 bases; junction bases not matched to a gene: 14. CDR1 is MDHEN and CDR2 is SYDVKM in the germline V gene. This CDR3 contains 18 residues. CDR3 DNA: TGTGCCAGCAGTTTATACCACGTTGGTTCAGGGGGTGATCAGCCCCAGCATTTT. Amino acid sequence: CASSLYHVGSGGDQPQHF.

V is TRBV5-1 and J is TRBJ2-7; tentative D call: TRBD1 (6 bases). V was trimmed by 2 bases and J by 5 bases, leaving 20 bases between them. From germline, CDR1 is SGHRS and CDR2 YFSETQ. This CDR3 is built from 16 residues. This CDR3 reads CASSFGLGHLSDEQYF. For the CDR3, the DNA is TGCGCCAGCAGCTTCGGACTGGGACACCTCTCGGACGAGCAGTACTTC.

In this sample, this clone turned up once. The chain combines TRBV4-2 with TRBJ2-1; 10 bases are a match to TRBD2. V was pared by 0 bases and J by 6 bases, with 8 bases of the junction left unmatched. Germline lookup yields CDR1 LGHNA and CDR2 YNFKEQ. This CDR3 spans 17 amino acids. The CDR3 region has the DNA TGTGCCAGCAGCCAAGATCCCACTAGCGGGGCTCTCAATGAGCAGTTCTTC. This codes for CASSQDPTSGALNEQFF.

V is TRBV30 and J is TRBJ1-6; no definite D call. The CDR3 is 15 residues long. Germline-derived CDR1 and CDR2 are GTSNPN and SVGIG (reference sequence). V dropped 3 bases and J dropped 8 bases, with 17 bases sitting between them. The CDR3 DNA follows: TGTGCCTGGAGCCTAGCGGGCGGTGGTTATTCACCCCTCCACTTT. The encoded protein is CAWSLAGGGYSPLHF.

The chain combines TRBV28 with TRBJ1-5, with a tentative D call TRBD1 (6 bases). CDR3 length equals 15 residues. V lost 6 bases and J 1 base, leaving 13 bases between the germline ends. CDR1 and CDR2 (germline): MDHEN, SYDVKM. The CDR3 loop reads CASSKMTGSNQPQHF. The CDR3 nucleotides are TGTGCCAGCAGCAAAATGACAGGCAGCAATCAGCCCCAGCATTTT.

The chain recombines TRBV2 with TRBJ2-3; 13 bases match TRBD2. The CDR3 runs 18 residues. V lost 2 bases to trimming and J lost 1 base; unmatched junction nucleotides: 6. Germline CDR1 SNHLY, CDR2 FYNNEI. CDR3 nucleotide sequence: TGTGCCAGCAGTGAATTGGGACTAGCGGGAACAGGCACAGATACGCAGTATTTT. This translates into CASSELGLAGTGTDTQYF.